This T cell receptor beta chain stems from a study of blood T cell repertoires in COVID-19. The overall study: There were acute and convalescent COVID-19 samples, and they came from the United States, Italy and Spain.

Symptom resolution, clearance, or two negative PCRs marked the recovered donors of Cohort 3. V lost 5 bases, J lost 10 bases, and 13 bases stayed unmatched. Germline V gene data show CDR1 as SEHNR and CDR2 as FQNEAQ (reference sequence). The CDR3 contains 14 residues. Using immunoSEQ multiplex PCR, the repertoire was profiled, and TCRdb retains in-frame clones only, with some absent. The sample carries 320,000 or so clones, over 70% recorded once. The sample comprised PBMCs or T cells enriched from blood (not recorded which). The chain uses TRBV7-9 and TRBJ1-1; 7 bases are a match to TRBD1. The TCR sequence derives from a man aged 30-40 years who had recovered from COVID-19. Written as DNA, the CDR3 is TGTGCCAGCAGCGTTACAGGGGAGAAGGAGCGAGCTTTCTTT. This gives the protein CASSVTGEKERAFF.